One sample yielded the 6 T cell receptor beta chains listed below, sequenced in a study of CD8+CD57+ T cells in acquired aplastic anemia (dated by TCRdb to the late 2010s). The sample was run on an Illumina HiSeq 2000. Genomic DNA was used as template for profiling of TCR beta VDJ combinations and CDR3 sequences. TCRdb passed the public sequencing reads through fastp at Q25 and MiXCR, retaining productive beta sequences. Identical CDR3 protein sequences are pooled into one entry, listed with their most common genes and DNA. Counted in this sample were under 250,000 distinct CDR3 sequences; 34% of them appeared once. The top ten clones comprise roughly 1.1% of the sample. The sample taken for sequencing was sorted CD4+, CD8+, or CD8+CD57+ T cells (not recorded which) from PBMCs. The receptors originated from a human donor in good health, serving as a control.

This clonotype was observed a few times. With a much larger clone just one base away, this may be a read error. The rearrangement uses TRBV24-1 and TRBJ2-1, with 8 bases fitting TRBD2. Per the germline V gene, CDR1 is KGHDR and CDR2 is SFDVKD. There are 17 residues in the CDR3. The DNA for the CDR3 is TGTGCCACCACTGATAACTCCGGGACTAGCTCCTACAATGAGCAGTTCTTC. Translation gives CATTDNSGTSSYNEQFF.

This clonotype appeared many times. The V and J genes are TRBV19 and TRBJ1-2; 8 bases align to TRBD1. CDR1 LNHDA and CDR2 SQIVND come from the germline V gene (reference sequence). Trimming at V came to 6 bases and at J to 4 bases, leaving 7 bases not matched to a gene. The CDR3 is 14 residues long. CDR3 protein: CASSSGGWVYGYTF. In nucleotides, the CDR3 is TGTGCCAGTAGCTCAGGGGGCTGGGTCTATGGCTACACCTTC.

This clonotype was seen only a few times. V is TRBV14 and J is TRBJ2-1; the match to TRBD2 covers 7 bases. Germline CDR1 is SGHDN and CDR2 is FVKESK. Trimming removed 4 bases from V and 3 bases from J; junction bases left unmatched: 18. There are 19 residues in the CDR3. CDR3 sequence reads: CASSPSAGRALLNYNEQFF. For the CDR3, the DNA is TGTGCCAGCAGCCCATCGGCAGGGAGGGCCCTTTTAAACTACAATGAGCAGTTCTTC.

This clonotype was seen at least ten times. This sequence joins TRBV7-8 and TRBJ2-7; 7 nucleotides agree with TRBD1. V dropped 3 bases and J dropped 4; count of bases not matched to a gene: 3. The CDR3 sequence is 13 residues long. Germline loops: CDR1 SGHVS, CDR2 FQNEAQ. CDR3 region: CASSLGRGYEQYF. The CDR3 nucleotides read TGTGCCAGCAGCTTGGGCAGGGGGTACGAGCAGTACTTC.

This clonotype was picked up many times. The chain is built from TRBV5-1 and TRBJ2-7; 8 bases are a match to TRBD2. Germline-derived CDR1 and CDR2 are SGHRS and YFSETQ. Trimming took 5 bases from V and 4 from J; bases not matched to a gene: 8. The CDR3 runs 14 residues. CDR3 residues: CASREESGGYEQYF. For the CDR3, the DNA is TGCGCCAGCAGAGAGGAGAGCGGGGGATACGAGCAGTACTTC.

Worth noting for this clonotype: A much more abundant neighbour one base away suggests this may be a read error. The rearrangement uses TRBV14 and TRBJ2-6; D might be TRBD1 (5 bases). The CDR3 length is 15 residues. Germline lookup yields CDR1 SGHDN and CDR2 FVKESK. CDR3 in amino acids: CASSMNNSGANILTF. For the CDR3, the DNA is TGTGCCAGCAGCATGAATAATTCTGGGGCCAACATCCTGACTTTC.